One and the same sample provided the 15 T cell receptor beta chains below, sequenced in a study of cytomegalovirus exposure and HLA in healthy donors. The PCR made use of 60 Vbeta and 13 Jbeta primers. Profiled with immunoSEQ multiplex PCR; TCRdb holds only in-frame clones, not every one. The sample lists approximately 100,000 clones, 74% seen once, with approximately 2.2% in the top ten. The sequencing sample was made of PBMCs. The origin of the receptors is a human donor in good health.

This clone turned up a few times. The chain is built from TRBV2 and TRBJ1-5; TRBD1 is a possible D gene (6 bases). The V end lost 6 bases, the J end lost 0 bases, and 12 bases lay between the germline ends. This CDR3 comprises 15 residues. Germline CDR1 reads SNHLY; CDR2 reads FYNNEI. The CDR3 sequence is CASSPTGISNQPQHF. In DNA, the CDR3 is TGTGCCAGCAGCCCCACAGGGATTAGCAATCAGCCCCAGCATTTT.

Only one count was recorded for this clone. The CDR3 nucleotides are TGTGCCAGTAGGCCAGGGACTAGCGGGACGGAGAATGAGCAGTTCTTC. The encoded protein is CASRPGTSGTENEQFF. This chain links TRBV19 with TRBJ2-1; TRBD2 aligns across 13 bases. J gave up 7 bases and V 6 bases, and 9 bases lay outside the gene matches. In germline, CDR1 is LNHDA, CDR2 SQIVND (reference sequence). This CDR3 comprises 16 residues.

The CDR3 region is CASSQAQTGRSSYEQYF. CDR3 nucleotides: TGCGCCAGCAGCCAGGCCCAGACAGGCCGTAGCTCCTACGAGCAGTACTTC. V is TRBV5-1 and J is TRBJ2-7; maybe TRBD1 (6 bases). CDR1 is SGHRS, CDR2 YFSETQ, per germline. The CDR3 consists of 17 residues. The germline V and J ends were trimmed by 4 bases and 0 bases, with 20 bases remaining between them.

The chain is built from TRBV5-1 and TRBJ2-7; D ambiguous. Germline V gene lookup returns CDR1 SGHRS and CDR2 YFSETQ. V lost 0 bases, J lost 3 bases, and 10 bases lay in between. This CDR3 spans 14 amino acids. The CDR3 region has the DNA TGCGCCAGCAGCTTGGGTGGCGGAAACTACGAGCAGTACTTC. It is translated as CASSLGGGNYEQYF.

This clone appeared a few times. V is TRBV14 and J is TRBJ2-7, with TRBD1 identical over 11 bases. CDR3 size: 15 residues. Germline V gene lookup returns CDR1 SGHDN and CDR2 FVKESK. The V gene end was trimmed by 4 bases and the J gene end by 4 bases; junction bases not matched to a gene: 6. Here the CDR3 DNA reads TGTGCCAGCAGCCGAACCGGGACAGGGGGTTACGAGCAGTACTTC. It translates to CASSRTGTGGYEQYF.

CDR3 in amino acids: CAGRRDRGPEAFF. The CDR3 nucleotides are TGTGCCGGACGACGGGACAGGGGTCCTGAAGCTTTCTTT. This rearrangement joins TRBV7-9 to TRBJ1-1; 10 positions agree with TRBD1. CDR1 and CDR2 (germline): SEHNR, FQNEAQ (reference sequence). The CDR3 consists of 13 residues. With V trimmed by 11 bases and J by 6 bases, 9 bases remained unmatched.

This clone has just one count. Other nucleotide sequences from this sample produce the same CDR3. The CDR3: CASSRDFQETQYF. CDR3 DNA sequence: TGTGCCAGCAGTCGCGACTTCCAAGAGACCCAGTACTTC. The chain carries TRBV6-1 and TRBJ2-5, with no clear D. The length of the CDR3 is 13 residues. In germline, CDR1 is MNHNS, CDR2 SASEGT. Trimming cost V 5 bases and J 1 base, with 8 bases left between them.

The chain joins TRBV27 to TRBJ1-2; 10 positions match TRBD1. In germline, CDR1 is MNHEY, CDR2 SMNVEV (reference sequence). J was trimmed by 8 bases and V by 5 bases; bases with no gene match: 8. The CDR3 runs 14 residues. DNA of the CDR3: TGTGCCAGCAGTCCCCCCCCGGGACAGGGGGGCTACACCTTC. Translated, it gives CASSPPPGQGGYTF.

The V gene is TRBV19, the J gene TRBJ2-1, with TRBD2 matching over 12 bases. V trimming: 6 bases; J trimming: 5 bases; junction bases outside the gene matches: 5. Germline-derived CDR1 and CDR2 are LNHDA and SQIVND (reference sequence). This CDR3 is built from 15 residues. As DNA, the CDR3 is TGTGCCAGTAGCAGGACTAGCGGGACCAACAATGAGCAGTTCTTC. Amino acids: CASSRTSGTNNEQFF.

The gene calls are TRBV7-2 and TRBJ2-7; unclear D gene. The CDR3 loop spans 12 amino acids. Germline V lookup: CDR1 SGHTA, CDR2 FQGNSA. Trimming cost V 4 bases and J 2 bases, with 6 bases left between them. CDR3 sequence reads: CASSSPTYEQYF. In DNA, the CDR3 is TGTGCCAGCAGCTCCCCCACCTACGAGCAGTACTTC.

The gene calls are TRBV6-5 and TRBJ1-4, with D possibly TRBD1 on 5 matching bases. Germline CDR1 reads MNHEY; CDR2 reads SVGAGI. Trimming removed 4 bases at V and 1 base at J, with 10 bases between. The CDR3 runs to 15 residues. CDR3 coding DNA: TGTGCCAGCAGTTCAGGGTTTGGAACTAATGAAAAACTGTTTTTT. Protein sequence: CASSSGFGTNEKLFF.

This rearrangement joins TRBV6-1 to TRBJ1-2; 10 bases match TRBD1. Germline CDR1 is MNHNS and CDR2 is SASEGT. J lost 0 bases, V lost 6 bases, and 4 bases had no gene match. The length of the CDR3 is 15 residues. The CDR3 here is CASSAGTGANYGYTF. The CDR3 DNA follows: TGTGCCAGCAGCGCAGGGACAGGGGCTAACTATGGCTACACCTTC.

The CDR3 region has the DNA TGCGCCAGCAGCTTGTACGGGGATAACACTGAAGCTTTCTTT. Protein sequence: CASSLYGDNTEAFF. The J gene is TRBJ1-1, the V gene TRBV5-1, with D unclear. The CDR3 sequence is 14 residues long. Trimming removed 1 base from V and 2 bases from J, with 9 bases in between. Germline V lookup: CDR1 SGHRS, CDR2 YFSETQ.

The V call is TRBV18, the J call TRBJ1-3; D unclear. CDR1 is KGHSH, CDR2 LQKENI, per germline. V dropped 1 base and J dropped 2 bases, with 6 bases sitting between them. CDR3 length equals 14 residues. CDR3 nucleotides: TGTGCCAGCTCACCACGCGCAACTGGAAACACCATATATTTT. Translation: CASSPRATGNTIYF.

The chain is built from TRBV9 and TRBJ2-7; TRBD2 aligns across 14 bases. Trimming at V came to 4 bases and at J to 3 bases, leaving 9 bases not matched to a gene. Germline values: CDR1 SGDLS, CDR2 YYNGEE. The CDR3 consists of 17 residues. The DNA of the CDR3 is TGTGCCAGCAGCTTGACTAGCGGGGGGGCCGATATCTACGAGCAGTACTTC. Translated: CASSLTSGGADIYEQYF.